Reported below is one T cell receptor (beta chain). Its antigen remains unidentified. The PCR was carried out with 60 Vbeta primers and 13 Jbeta primers. Original analysis: Later reanalysis found 75 million to 95 million unique TCR beta chains, around 10 million of them shared. Clones were sequenced by immunoSEQ multiplex PCR, and TCRdb holds only the in-frame ones, with some missing. That table is the source of V, J and clone size, and D and trimming were worked out from the DNA. Among about 200,000 clones, around 80% were seen once, and the ten largest hold 4.4%. CDR1 is MNHNS, CDR2 SASEGT, per germline. V dropped 6 bases and J dropped 3 bases, with 3 bases sitting between them. This CDR3 is built from 11 residues. The data originate from a study of cytomegalovirus exposure and HLA in healthy donors. Points from the study as a whole: Overall, approximately 150 TCR beta chains were annotated as cytomegalovirus-associated. A missense DCLRE1C variant was associated with V- and J-gene trimming of TCR beta chains in a later analysis, and an independent cohort replicated the association.

Material for sequencing was PBMCs. The chain joins TRBV6-1 to TRBJ2-1; D is unresolved. The sequence was obtained from a woman between 25 and 40 years old in good health and CMV-seropositive. The CDR3 loop reads CASRLYNEQFF. In nucleotides, the CDR3 is TGTGCCAGCAGACTCTACAATGAGCAGTTCTTC.